The clone carrying this TCR beta chain was seen ten or more times. TCRdb passed the 5' RACE reads through MiXCR, listing each CDR3 protein once. Counted here are 1.5 million to 2 million distinct CDR3 sequences, about 32% occurring once; the ten biggest clones make up about 0.27%. CDR3 length: 14 residues. V was pared by 6 bases and J by 0 bases, with 2 bases of the junction left unmatched. This entry belongs to a study of identical twins. Sequencing used cord blood. This clonotype was sampled from a newborn girl in good health. This chain joins TRBV12-3 or TRBV12-4 and TRBJ2-1; 7 nucleotides match TRBD2. The CDR3: CASSRTSSYNEQFF. Here the CDR3 DNA reads TGTGCCAGCAGCCGGACTAGCTCCTACAATGAGCAGTTCTTC.